A single sample gave rise to the 30 T cell receptor beta chains below, sequenced in a study of CD8 T cells in ankylosing spondylitis. Each CDR3 protein is one row after TCRdb ran MiXCR on the 5' RACE reads. The sample contains just under 550,000 distinct CDR3 sequences, 10% to 15% of which appear only once. For these TCRs, the target antigens are not known. Whole-study results and caveats: Characteristic, it appeared, of ankylosing spondylitis blood was a TCR beta motif of roughly 8 highly homologous variants.

Input material: blood, either unsorted or a sorted T cell fraction (not recorded which). These receptors originate from a male donor with ankylosing spondylitis.

This clonotype was picked up a small number of times. This rearrangement joins TRBV20-1 to TRBJ1-6; D is perhaps TRBD1 (5 bases). CDR1 and CDR2 (germline): DFQATT, SNEGSKA (reference sequence). The CDR3 length is 14 residues. V lost 4 bases and J 9 bases, leaving 16 bases between the germline ends. The CDR3 DNA reads as TGCAGTGCTATCGATGGGGGTCCGGGTTCACCCCTCCACTTT. Protein sequence: CSAIDGGPGSPLHF.

Only a few counts were recorded for this clonotype. This rearrangement joins TRBV4-1 to TRBJ1-1, with 9 positions matching TRBD1. Germline V lookup: CDR1 MGHRA, CDR2 YSYEKL. With V trimmed by 4 bases and J by 4 bases, 10 bases remained unmatched. The length of the CDR3 is 16 residues. The CDR3 loop reads CASSPILTGGGTEAFF. As DNA, the CDR3 is TGCGCCAGCAGCCCAATCTTGACAGGGGGAGGCACTGAAGCTTTCTTT.

The sample holds many counts of this clonotype. The chain has TRBV5-1 and TRBJ2-3; TRBD2 agrees at 8 bases. CDR1 and CDR2 (germline): SGHRS, YFSETQ. V lost 3 bases to trimming and J lost 4 bases; unmatched junction nucleotides: 10. This CDR3 is 16 amino acids long. The CDR3 nucleotides are TGCGCCAGCAGCTCCCCACTAGCGGAGCGGGCAGATACGCAGTATTTT. Encoded protein: CASSSPLAERADTQYF.

This clonotype was recorded at least ten times. The V and J genes are TRBV11-2 and TRBJ2-1; 7 bases line up with TRBD1. V lost 3 bases and J lost 9; bases outside the gene matches: 5. The CDR3 sequence is 13 residues long. The germline V gene encodes CDR1 SGHAT and CDR2 FQNNGV. CDR3 bases: TGTGCCAGCAGCTTCACAGGGGCGCGTGAGCAGTTCTTC. Protein sequence: CASSFTGAREQFF.

The J gene is TRBJ2-1, the V gene TRBV20-1; TRBD2 might be the D (5 bases). CDR3 length: 15 amino acids. The germline V and J ends were trimmed by 8 bases and 0 bases, with 17 bases remaining between them. Germline V lookup: CDR1 DFQATT, CDR2 SNEGSKA (reference sequence). CDR3 in amino acids: CSSLSALLSYNEQFF. In DNA form, the CDR3 reads TGCAGTAGCCTTAGCGCACTTCTCTCCTACAATGAGCAGTTCTTC.

This clonotype was observed a few times. V gene TRBV20-1 combines with J gene TRBJ2-3; TRBD1 matches at 8 bases. The germline CDR1 and CDR2 sequences are DFQATT and SNEGSKA (reference sequence). The trim removed 5 bases at V and 2 bases at J, leaving 6 bases unmatched. The CDR3 consists of 14 residues. Here the CDR3 reads CSASRTGPTDTQYF. CDR3 sequence (DNA): TGCAGTGCTTCCCGGACAGGGCCCACAGATACGCAGTATTTT.

At least ten counts were recorded for this clonotype. V is TRBV7-2 and J is TRBJ2-5; no clear D gene. Germline CDR1 reads SGHTA; CDR2 reads FQGNSA. CDR3 length: 14 amino acids. The V end was cut by 4 bases, the J end by 2 bases, with 11 bases between. The CDR3 DNA reads TGTGCCAGCAGCTCCTTCCTGCGGCAAGAGACCCAGTACTTC. This encodes CASSSFLRQETQYF.

This clonotype was observed many times. The chain employs TRBV20-1 and TRBJ2-3; D gene ambiguous. Trimming shortened V by 0 bases and J by 4 bases, and 5 bases separated the two germline ends. Germline lookup yields CDR1 DFQATT and CDR2 SNEGSKA (reference sequence). This CDR3 spans 12 amino acids. The CDR3 coding sequence is TGCAGTGCTAGAGAGTGGGCAGATACGCAGTATTTT. Amino acids: CSAREWADTQYF.

The chain joins TRBV20-1 to TRBJ2-5; 10 bases are shared with TRBD1. Germline CDR1 DFQATT, CDR2 SNEGSKA (reference sequence). This CDR3 is built from 12 residues. V was clipped by 6 bases and J by 5 bases; unmatched bases: 3. CDR3 in amino acids: CSAVDRGETQYF. In DNA form, the CDR3 reads TGCAGTGCCGTGGACAGGGGGGAGACCCAGTACTTC.

V and J are TRBV24-1 and TRBJ2-2; either TRBD1 or TRBD2 may supply D (5 bases each). Trimming removed 1 base from V and 3 bases from J, with 11 bases in between. Germline V gene lookup returns CDR1 KGHDR and CDR2 SFDVKD. The CDR3 contains 16 residues. The CDR3 sequence is CATSDLKGSDTGELFF. CDR3 bases: TGTGCCACCAGTGATTTAAAGGGGAGTGACACCGGGGAGCTGTTTTTT.

This clonotype was found once. V usage is TRBV7-9 and J usage is TRBJ1-2; D is unresolved. CDR3 length equals 11 residues. Trimming cost V 5 bases and J 2 bases, with 3 bases left between them. CDR1 SEHNR and CDR2 FQNEAQ come from the germline V gene (reference sequence). The CDR3 coding sequence is TGTGCCAGCAGCGGAAACTATGGCTACACCTTC. Residues: CASSGNYGYTF. The complete variable domain, with remaining parts taken from reference TRBV7-9 and TRBJ1-2, reads DTGVSQNPRHKITKRGQNVTFRCDPISEHNRLYWYRQTLGQGPEFLTYFQNEAQLEKSRLLSDRFSAERPKGSFSTLEIQRTEQGDSAMYLCASSGNYGYTFGSGTRLTVV.

V and J are TRBV20-1 and TRBJ1-1; 8 bases match TRBD1. The CDR3 covers 17 residues. Germline V lookup: CDR1 DFQATT, CDR2 SNEGSKA (reference sequence). The CDR3 bases are TGCAGCGCCCCAGGGAAGGCAGGGGGCTTAGTCAACACTGAAGCTTTCTTT. Protein: CSAPGKAGGLVNTEAFF.

The chain combines TRBV6-1 with TRBJ2-1; D unclear. V was shortened by 0 bases and J by 7 bases, with 16 bases between the two germline ends. The CDR3 runs 16 residues. From germline, CDR1 is MNHNS and CDR2 SASEGT. CDR3 coding DNA: TGTGCCAGCAGTGAAGCGAGCCCAAGCGCGAGGAATGAGCAGTTCTTC. It encodes CASSEASPSARNEQFF.

The V and J genes are TRBV7-8 and TRBJ2-3; D perhaps matches TRBD2 (6 bases). This CDR3 contains 14 residues. V dropped 4 bases and J dropped 5 bases, with 13 bases sitting between them. In germline, CDR1 is SGHVS, CDR2 FQNEAQ. CDR3: CASSYRDLRDTQYF. DNA for the CDR3: TGTGCCAGCAGCTACCGGGACTTAAGAGATACGCAGTATTTT.

The chain is built from TRBV20-1 and TRBJ2-1; D ambiguous. Germline V CDR1 and CDR2: DFQATT, SNEGSKA (reference sequence). This CDR3 comprises 10 residues. Deletions cut 5 bases from V and 9 bases from J, with 8 bases between. The CDR3 is CSAELIEQFF. The DNA for the CDR3 is TGCAGTGCTGAACTTATTGAGCAGTTCTTC.

The chain is built from TRBV20-1 and TRBJ1-6; D gene unclear. The germline CDR1 and CDR2 sequences are DFQATT and SNEGSKA (reference sequence). V was shortened by 2 bases and J by 3 bases, with 20 bases between the two germline ends. The CDR3 covers 18 residues. This CDR3 reads CSARNLARGSDYNSPLHF. The CDR3 bases are TGCAGTGCTAGAAACCTGGCCAGAGGGTCGGACTATAATTCACCCCTCCACTTT.

In this sample, this clonotype turned up a few times. The rearrangement links TRBV5-1 to TRBJ2-5; 12 bases match TRBD1. Per germline, CDR1 SGHRS and CDR2 YFSETQ. The CDR3 runs 15 residues. V lost 2 bases to trimming and J lost 4 bases; unmatched junction nucleotides: 3. CDR3 coding DNA: TGCGCCAGCAGCTTCCGGGACAGGGGGCGAGAGACCCAGTACTTC. It yields the protein CASSFRDRGRETQYF.

The chain recombines TRBV5-1 with TRBJ2-7; 13 bases line up with TRBD2. Germline lookup yields CDR1 SGHRS and CDR2 YFSETQ. This CDR3 comprises 16 residues. J gave up 1 base and V 4 bases, and 5 bases lay outside the gene matches. In nucleotides, the CDR3 is TGCGCCAGCAGCCTCGGACTAGCGGGGGCTTCCTACGAGCAGTACTTC. It translates to CASSLGLAGASYEQYF.

This clonotype was found many times. The rearrangement joins TRBV5-1 to TRBJ2-1; 11 nucleotides align to TRBD2. The CDR3 runs to 14 residues. Germline assignment: CDR1 SGHRS and CDR2 YFSETQ. After removal of 2 bases from V and 7 bases from J, the junction contained 2 bases not matched to a gene. CDR3 amino acids: CASSLLAGENEQFF. Written as DNA, the CDR3 is TGCGCCAGCAGCTTACTAGCGGGAGAAAATGAGCAGTTCTTC.

The chain's CDR3 is CSARDRRTNTEAFF. DNA for the CDR3: TGCAGTGCTAGAGATCGGCGGACGAACACTGAAGCTTTCTTT. This chain joins TRBV20-1 and TRBJ1-1; D ambiguous. Trimming cost V 0 bases and J 1 base, with 9 bases left between them. The CDR3 covers 14 residues. CDR1 and CDR2 (germline): DFQATT, SNEGSKA (reference sequence).

The chain couples TRBV7-7 to TRBJ2-2; D remains ambiguous. Germline assignment: CDR1 SSHAT and CDR2 FNYEAQ (reference sequence). Trimming took 1 base from V and 5 from J, leaving 11 bases between them. CDR3 size: 15 residues. This CDR3 reads CASSLVRLPTGELFF. In nucleotides, the CDR3 is TGTGCCAGCAGCTTAGTTCGGCTGCCGACCGGGGAGCTGTTTTTT.

This clonotype was detected only a few times. The gene calls are TRBV4-1 and TRBJ1-2; D unclear. V lost 7 bases and J lost 0, with 21 bases in between. This CDR3 is 17 amino acids long. Germline CDR1 MGHRA, CDR2 YSYEKL. This CDR3 is CASIEDRSREANYGYTF. CDR3 DNA sequence: TGCGCCAGCATCGAGGACCGCAGCCGGGAAGCTAACTATGGCTACACCTTC.

V gene TRBV19 combines with J gene TRBJ2-3, with 7 bases fitting TRBD1. Losses at the gene ends were 10 bases for V and 5 bases for J; bases not matched to a gene: 12. The length of the CDR3 is 14 residues. Germline CDR1 and CDR2: LNHDA and SQIVND (reference sequence). The CDR3 spells CATRNRGVIDTQYF. In DNA, the CDR3 is TGTGCCACCCGAAACAGGGGAGTGATAGATACGCAGTATTTT. Full variable domain (remainder filled in from reference TRBV19 and TRBJ2-3): DGGITQSPKYLFRKEGQNVTLSCEQNLNHDAMYWYRQDPGQGLRLIYYSQIVNDFQKGDIAEGYSVSREKKESFPLTVTSAQKNPTAFYLCATRNRGVIDTQYFGPGTRLTVL.

On this clonotype: With a much larger clone just one base away, this may be a read error. The chain joins TRBV12-3 or TRBV12-4 to TRBJ1-3; D not certain. The CDR3 sequence is 12 residues long. Between the trimmed V and J ends, which lost 6 bases and 4 bases, there was a span of 7 bases. In nucleotides, the CDR3 is TGTGCCAGCAGCTTTTGGGGAAACACCATATATTTT. This codes for CASSFWGNTIYF.

This chain connects TRBV6-5 to TRBJ2-5, with a weak D call TRBD1 (5 bases). The CDR3 extends over 17 amino acids. Trimming left V 0 bases short and J 3 bases short, with 17 bases between. Germline assignment: CDR1 MNHEY and CDR2 SVGAGI. CDR3 sequence (DNA): TGTGCCAGCAGTTACTCGGGCTGGGGCAGGGTCGAAGAGACCCAGTACTTC. This gives the protein CASSYSGWGRVEETQYF.

This clonotype was detected many times. V usage is TRBV12-3 or TRBV12-4 and J usage is TRBJ1-5; D is unresolved. The V end lost 2 bases, the J end lost 4 bases, and 3 bases lay between the germline ends. The CDR3 length is 12 residues. The CDR3 region has the DNA TGTGCCAGCAGTTTAAGGAATCAGCCCCAGCATTTT. Translation gives CASSLRNQPQHF.

This clonotype was observed a few times. The chain couples TRBV10-3 to TRBJ1-4; a possible D gene is TRBD1 (5 bases). The germline gives CDR1 ENHRY, CDR2 SYGVKD. Trimming removed 9 bases at V and 2 bases at J, with 10 bases between. This CDR3 comprises 13 residues. CDR3 bases: TGTGCCATGGTTCGGGACACTAATGAAAAACTGTTTTTT. Amino acids: CAMVRDTNEKLFF.

This clonotype was found many times. The chain couples TRBV29-1 to TRBJ2-7, with TRBD1 matching 9 bases. Germline lookup yields CDR1 SQVTM and CDR2 ANQGSEA. J lost 6 bases, V lost 5 bases, and 5 bases had no gene match. This CDR3 region has 12 residues. The CDR3 loop reads CSVKGQGSEQYV. The CDR3 nucleotides are TGCAGCGTTAAGGGACAGGGTTCCGAGCAGTACGTC.

This clonotype was observed a handful of times. The chain joins TRBV12-3 or TRBV12-4 to TRBJ2-7; D is unclear. The CDR3 extends over 10 amino acids. Trimming removed 6 bases at V and 6 bases at J, with 6 bases between. The CDR3 nucleotides read TGTGCCAGCAGCGGGTTCGAGCAGTACTTC. Translating it yields CASSGFEQYF.

The V gene is TRBV20-1, the J gene TRBJ2-1, with D possibly TRBD2 on 5 matching bases. The CDR3 consists of 15 residues. The V and J ends lost 5 bases and 6 bases respectively, with 20 bases between them. Germline V gene lookup returns CDR1 DFQATT and CDR2 SNEGSKA (reference sequence). In nucleotides, the CDR3 is TGCAGTGCTGGGCGGGCGGAGCGCCCCGTCAATGAGCAGTTCTTC. Its protein is CSAGRAERPVNEQFF.